These 9 T cell receptor beta chains originate from one sample sequenced in a study of blood T cell repertoires in COVID-19. Sequenced by immunoSEQ multiplex PCR; TCRdb stores in-frame clones only, minus some. The sample includes 150,000 to 200,000 clones, 70% to 85% of them seen just once. The material sequenced was peripheral blood. The receptor source for this set is a woman between 35 and 50 years old with COVID-19, enrolled during active disease.

This chain connects TRBV27 to TRBJ1-5, with D uncertain. The V gene lost 6 bases and the J gene lost 4 bases, with 10 bases spanning the gap. Germline CDR1 and CDR2: MNHEY and SMNVEV (reference sequence). This CDR3 is 13 amino acids long. The CDR3 DNA is TGTGCCAGCAGCCGAGGGCAAAATCAGCCCCAGCATTTT. This gives the protein CASSRGQNQPQHF.

This chain joins TRBV21-1 and TRBJ2-7; the table's D call TRBD1 went unverified against the DNA. TRBV21-1 is a documented pseudogene. The CDR3 extends over 14 amino acids. In DNA form, the CDR3 reads TGTGCCAGCAGCAAAGTTGCAGGTTCCTACGAGCAGTACTTC. It codes for CASSKVAGSYEQYF.

The chain carries TRBV5-6 and TRBJ1-5, with D unresolved. Between the trimmed V and J ends, which lost 0 bases and 2 bases, there was a span of 3 bases. This CDR3 contains 13 residues. Germline V gene data show CDR1 as SGHDT and CDR2 as YYEEEE. CDR3 sequence: CASSLVGNQPQHF. For the CDR3, the DNA is TGTGCCAGCAGCTTGGTCGGCAATCAGCCCCAGCATTTT.

The J gene is TRBJ1-2, the V gene TRBV6-5, with D perhaps matching TRBD1 (6 bases). CDR3 length: 14 amino acids. Germline assignment: CDR1 MNHEY and CDR2 SVGAGI. Trimming removed 2 bases from V and 8 bases from J, with 15 bases in between. The CDR3, as DNA: TGTGCCAGCAGTTACCACAACAGGGTGGAGGGCTACACCTTC. Protein sequence: CASSYHNRVEGYTF.

This rearrangement joins TRBV24-1 to TRBJ2-3; D remains ambiguous. V lost 6 bases and J 0 bases, leaving 6 bases between the germline ends. The germline gives CDR1 KGHDR, CDR2 SFDVKD. The CDR3 length is 13 residues. As DNA, the CDR3 is TGTGCCACCAGTACTCGAAGCACAGATACGCAGTATTTT. Encoded protein: CATSTRSTDTQYF.

This chain joins TRBV6-2 or TRBV6-3 and TRBJ2-5; no definite D call. The CDR3 covers 12 residues. The ends were cut back, 2 bases at V and 7 bases at J, with 8 bases in the middle. The germline V gene has CDR1 MNHEY and CDR2 SVGEGT. CDR3 sequence: CASSYPLGTQYF. DNA of the CDR3: TGTGCCAGCAGTTACCCCCTCGGGACCCAGTACTTC.

The chain is built from TRBV2 and TRBJ1-6, with 8 bases matching TRBD1. The germline gives CDR1 SNHLY, CDR2 FYNNEI. The V gene end was trimmed by 5 bases and the J gene end by 4 bases; junction bases not matched to a gene: 1. The CDR3 runs 14 residues. CDR3 nucleotides: TGTGCCAGCAGTCGGGACAGGTATAATTCACCCCTCCACTTT. Translation: CASSRDRYNSPLHF.

The J gene is TRBJ1-6, the V gene TRBV10-3; 8 nucleotides agree with TRBD1. The V gene end was trimmed by 10 bases and the J gene end by 14 bases; junction bases not matched to a gene: 7. CDR1 is ENHRY and CDR2 is SYGVKD in the germline V gene. The CDR3 covers 11 residues. The CDR3, as DNA: TGTGCCACCACAGGGGGTGAGGCCCTCCACTTT. As protein: CATTGGEALHF.

This sequence joins TRBV6-2 or TRBV6-3 and TRBJ2-5, with TRBD2 identical over 7 bases. CDR3 length equals 14 residues. The germline V gene has CDR1 MNHEY and CDR2 SVGEGT. Germline trimming cut 6 bases from V and 3 bases from J; bases unmatched to any gene: 7. DNA for the CDR3: TGTGCCAGCAGCCCTTTAGCGGGTGAAGAGACCCAGTACTTC. It specifies CASSPLAGEETQYF.